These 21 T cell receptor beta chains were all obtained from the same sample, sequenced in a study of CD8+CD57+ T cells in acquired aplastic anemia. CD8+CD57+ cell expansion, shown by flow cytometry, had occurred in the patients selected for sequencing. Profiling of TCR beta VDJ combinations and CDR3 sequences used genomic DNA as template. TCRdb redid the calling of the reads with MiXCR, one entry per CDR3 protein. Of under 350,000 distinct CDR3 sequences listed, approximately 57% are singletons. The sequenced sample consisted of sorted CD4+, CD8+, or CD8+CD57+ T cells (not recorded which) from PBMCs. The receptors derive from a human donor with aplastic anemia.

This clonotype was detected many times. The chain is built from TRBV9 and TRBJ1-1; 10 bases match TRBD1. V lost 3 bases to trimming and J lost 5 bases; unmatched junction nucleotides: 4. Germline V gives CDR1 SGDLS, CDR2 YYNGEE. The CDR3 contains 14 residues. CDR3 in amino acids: CASSAVDRGTEAFF. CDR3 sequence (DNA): TGTGCCAGCAGCGCGGTGGACAGGGGGACTGAAGCTTTCTTT.

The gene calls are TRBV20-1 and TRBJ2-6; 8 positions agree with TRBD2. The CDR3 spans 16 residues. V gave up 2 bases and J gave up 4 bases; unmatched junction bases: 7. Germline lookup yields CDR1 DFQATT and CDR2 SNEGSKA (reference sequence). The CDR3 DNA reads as TGCAGTGCTAGACCAGCGGGAGTTACCGGGGCCAACGTCCTGACTTTC. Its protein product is CSARPAGVTGANVLTF.

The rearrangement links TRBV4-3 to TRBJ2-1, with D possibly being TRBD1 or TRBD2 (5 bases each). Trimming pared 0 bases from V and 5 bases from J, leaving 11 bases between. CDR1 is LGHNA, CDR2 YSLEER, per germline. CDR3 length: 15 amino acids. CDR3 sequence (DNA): TGCGCCAGCAGCCAAGATGGGGGTGAGGACAATGAGCAGTTCTTC. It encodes CASSQDGGEDNEQFF.

This CDR3 reads CSVEVVSEGSTEAFF. The DNA of the CDR3 is TGCAGCGTTGAAGTAGTGTCCGAGGGGAGCACTGAAGCTTTCTTT. The chain carries TRBV29-1 and TRBJ1-1; D might be TRBD1 (5 bases). Trimming removed 1 base from V and 4 bases from J, with 16 bases in between. Germline V gene sequence: CDR1 SQVTM, CDR2 ANQGSEA. CDR3 size: 15 residues.

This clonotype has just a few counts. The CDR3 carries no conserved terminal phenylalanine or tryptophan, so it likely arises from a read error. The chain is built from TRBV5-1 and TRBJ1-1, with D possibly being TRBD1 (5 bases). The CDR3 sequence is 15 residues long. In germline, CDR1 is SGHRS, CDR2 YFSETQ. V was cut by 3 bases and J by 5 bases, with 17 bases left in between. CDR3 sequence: CASSSGGGRYTEAFL. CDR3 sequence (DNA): TGCGCCAGCAGCTCTGGGGGAGGTCGGTATACTGAAGCTTTCCTT.

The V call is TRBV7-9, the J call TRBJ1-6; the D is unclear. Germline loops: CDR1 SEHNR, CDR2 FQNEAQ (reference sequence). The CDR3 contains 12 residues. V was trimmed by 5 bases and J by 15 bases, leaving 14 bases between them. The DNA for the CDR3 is TGTGCCAGCAGCGCTCCAATGGAACTCCTCCACTTT. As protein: CASSAPMELLHF.

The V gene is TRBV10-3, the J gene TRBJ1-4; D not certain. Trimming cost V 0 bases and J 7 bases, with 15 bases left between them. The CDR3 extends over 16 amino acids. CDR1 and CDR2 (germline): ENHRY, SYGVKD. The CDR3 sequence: CAISESGSPVSEKLFF. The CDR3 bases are TGTGCCATCAGTGAGTCGGGGAGCCCGGTTAGTGAAAAACTGTTTTTT.

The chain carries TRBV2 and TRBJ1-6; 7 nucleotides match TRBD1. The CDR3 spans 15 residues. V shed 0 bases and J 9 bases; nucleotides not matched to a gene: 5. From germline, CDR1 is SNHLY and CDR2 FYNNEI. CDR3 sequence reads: CASSEAGQGVSPLHF. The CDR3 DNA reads TGTGCCAGCAGTGAAGCGGGGCAGGGGGTTTCACCCCTCCACTTT.

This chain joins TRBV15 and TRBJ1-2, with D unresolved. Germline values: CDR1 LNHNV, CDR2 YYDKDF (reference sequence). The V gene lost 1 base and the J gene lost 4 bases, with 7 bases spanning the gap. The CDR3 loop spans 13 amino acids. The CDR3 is CATSRGPAYGYTF. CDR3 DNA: TGTGCCACCAGCAGAGGACCAGCCTATGGCTACACCTTC.

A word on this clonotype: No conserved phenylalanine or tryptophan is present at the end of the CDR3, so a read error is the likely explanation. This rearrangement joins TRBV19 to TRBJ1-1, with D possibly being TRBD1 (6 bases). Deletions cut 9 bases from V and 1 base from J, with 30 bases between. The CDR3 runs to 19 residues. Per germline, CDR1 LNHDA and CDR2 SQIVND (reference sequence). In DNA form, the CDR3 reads TGTGCCAGCTACCAATCGAGAGCCGAGAACAGGGCGCGGAACACTGAAGCTTTCTGT. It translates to CASYQSRAENRARNTEAFC.

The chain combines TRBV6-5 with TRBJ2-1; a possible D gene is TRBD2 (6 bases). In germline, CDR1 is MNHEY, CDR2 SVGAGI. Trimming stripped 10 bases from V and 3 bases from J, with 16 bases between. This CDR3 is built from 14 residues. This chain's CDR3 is CATARERFYNEQFF. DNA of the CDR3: TGTGCCACCGCTCGGGAGCGCTTCTACAATGAGCAGTTCTTC.

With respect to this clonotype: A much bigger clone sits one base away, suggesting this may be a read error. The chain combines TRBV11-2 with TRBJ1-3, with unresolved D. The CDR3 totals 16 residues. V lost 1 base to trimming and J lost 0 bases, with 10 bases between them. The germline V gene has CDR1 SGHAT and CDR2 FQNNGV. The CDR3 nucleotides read TGTGCCAGCAGCTTAGGGGCGGCTCTCTCTGGAAACACCATATATTTT. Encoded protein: CASSLGAALSGNTIYF.

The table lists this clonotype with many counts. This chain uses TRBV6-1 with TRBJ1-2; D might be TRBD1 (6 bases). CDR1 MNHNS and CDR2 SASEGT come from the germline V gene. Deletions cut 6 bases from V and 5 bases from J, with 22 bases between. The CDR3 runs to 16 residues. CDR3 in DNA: TGTGCCAGCAGCGGAACCGGGACAAGTCTCGGGTATGGCTACACCTTC. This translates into CASSGTGTSLGYGYTF.

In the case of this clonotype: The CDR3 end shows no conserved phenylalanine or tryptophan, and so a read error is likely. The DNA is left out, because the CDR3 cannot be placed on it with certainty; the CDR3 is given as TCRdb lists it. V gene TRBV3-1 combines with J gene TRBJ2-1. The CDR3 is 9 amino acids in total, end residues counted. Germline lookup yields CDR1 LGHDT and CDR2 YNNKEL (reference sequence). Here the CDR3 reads CASSQGAGE.

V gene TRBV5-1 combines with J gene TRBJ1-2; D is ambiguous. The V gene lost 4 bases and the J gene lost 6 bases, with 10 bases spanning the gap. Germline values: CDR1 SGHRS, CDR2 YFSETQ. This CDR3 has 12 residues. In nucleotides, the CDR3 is TGCGCCAGCAGCCCCGAGGGAGATGGCTACACCTTC. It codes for CASSPEGDGYTF.

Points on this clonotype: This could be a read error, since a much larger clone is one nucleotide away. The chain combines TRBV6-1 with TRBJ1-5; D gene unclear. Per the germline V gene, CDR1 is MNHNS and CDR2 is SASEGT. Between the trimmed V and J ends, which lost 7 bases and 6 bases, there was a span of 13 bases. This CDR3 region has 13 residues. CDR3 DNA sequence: TGTGCCAGCAAGGGCGGAACCATTCAGCCCCAGCATTTT. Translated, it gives CASKGGTIQPQHF.

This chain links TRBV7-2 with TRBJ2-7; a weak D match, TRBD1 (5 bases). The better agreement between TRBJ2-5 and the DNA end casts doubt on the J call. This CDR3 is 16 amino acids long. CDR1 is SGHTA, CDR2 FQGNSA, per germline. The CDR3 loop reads CASSWGQRKGVETQYF. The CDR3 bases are TGTGCCAGCAGCTGGGGTCAGCGCAAAGGGGTGGAGACCCAGTACTTC.

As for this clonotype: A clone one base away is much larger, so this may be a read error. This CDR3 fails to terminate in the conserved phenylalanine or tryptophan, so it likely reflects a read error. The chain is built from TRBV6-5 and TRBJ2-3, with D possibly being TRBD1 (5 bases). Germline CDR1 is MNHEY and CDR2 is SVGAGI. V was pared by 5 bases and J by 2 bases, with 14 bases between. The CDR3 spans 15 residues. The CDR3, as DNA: TGTGCCAGCAGTGAAGGGTGGGGCCTCACAGATACGCAGTATGTT. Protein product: CASSEGWGLTDTQYV.

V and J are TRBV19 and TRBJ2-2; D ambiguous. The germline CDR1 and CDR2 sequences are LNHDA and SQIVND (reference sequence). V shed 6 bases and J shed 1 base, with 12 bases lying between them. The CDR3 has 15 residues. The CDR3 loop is CASSQTNENTGELFF. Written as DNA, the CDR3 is TGTGCCAGTAGCCAAACTAACGAGAACACCGGGGAGCTGTTTTTT.

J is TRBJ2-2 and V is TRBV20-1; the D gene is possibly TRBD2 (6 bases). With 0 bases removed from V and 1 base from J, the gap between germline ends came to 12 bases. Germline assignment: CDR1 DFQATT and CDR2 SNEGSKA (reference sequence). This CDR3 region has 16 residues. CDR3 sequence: CSARDPGLVNTGELFF. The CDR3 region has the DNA TGCAGTGCTAGAGATCCGGGACTCGTGAACACCGGGGAGCTGTTTTTT.

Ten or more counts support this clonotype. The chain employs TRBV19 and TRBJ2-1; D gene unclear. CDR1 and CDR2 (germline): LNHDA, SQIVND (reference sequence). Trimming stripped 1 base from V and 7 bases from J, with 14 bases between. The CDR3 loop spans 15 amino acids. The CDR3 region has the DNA TGTGCCAGTAGTATAGGCTCACGTGGTGGGAATGAGCAGTTCTTC. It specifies CASSIGSRGGNEQFF.